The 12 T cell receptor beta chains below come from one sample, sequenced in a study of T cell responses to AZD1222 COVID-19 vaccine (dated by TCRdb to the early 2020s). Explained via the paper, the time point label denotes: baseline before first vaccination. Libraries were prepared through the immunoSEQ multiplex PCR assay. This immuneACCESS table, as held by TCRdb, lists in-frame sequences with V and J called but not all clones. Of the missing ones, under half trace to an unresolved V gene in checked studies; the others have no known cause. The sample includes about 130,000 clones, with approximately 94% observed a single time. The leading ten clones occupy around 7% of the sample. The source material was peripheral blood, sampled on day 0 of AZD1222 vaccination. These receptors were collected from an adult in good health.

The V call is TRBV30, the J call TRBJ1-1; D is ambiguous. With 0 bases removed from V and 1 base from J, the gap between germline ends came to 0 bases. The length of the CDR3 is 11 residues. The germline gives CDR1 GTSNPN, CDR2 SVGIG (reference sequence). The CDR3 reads CAWSVNTEAFF. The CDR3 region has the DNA TGTGCCTGGAGTGTGAACACTGAAGCTTTCTTT.

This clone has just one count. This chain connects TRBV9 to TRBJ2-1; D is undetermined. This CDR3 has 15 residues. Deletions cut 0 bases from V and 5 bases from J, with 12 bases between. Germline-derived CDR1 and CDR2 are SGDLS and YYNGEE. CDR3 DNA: TGTGCCAGCAGCGTAGCTACGAGGCCCCACAATGAGCAGTTCTTC. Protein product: CASSVATRPHNEQFF.

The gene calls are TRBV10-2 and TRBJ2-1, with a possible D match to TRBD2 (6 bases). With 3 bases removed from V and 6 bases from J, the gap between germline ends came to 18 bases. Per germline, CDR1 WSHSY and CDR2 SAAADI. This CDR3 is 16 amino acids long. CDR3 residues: CASSDPFSGRGNEQFF. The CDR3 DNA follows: TGCGCCAGCAGTGACCCTTTTAGCGGAAGGGGCAATGAGCAGTTCTTC.

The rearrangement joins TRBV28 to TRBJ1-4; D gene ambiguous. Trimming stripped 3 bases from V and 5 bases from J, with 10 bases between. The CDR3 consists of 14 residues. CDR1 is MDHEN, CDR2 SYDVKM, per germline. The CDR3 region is CASSLLPFNEKLFF. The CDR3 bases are TGTGCCAGCAGTTTGCTCCCCTTCAATGAAAAACTGTTTTTT. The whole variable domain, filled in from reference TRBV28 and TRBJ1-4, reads DVKVTQSSRYLVKRTGEKVFLECVQDMDHENMFWYRQDPGLGLRLIYFSYDVKMKEKGDIPEGYSVSREKKERFSLILESASTNQTSMYLCASSLLPFNEKLFFGSGTQLSVL.

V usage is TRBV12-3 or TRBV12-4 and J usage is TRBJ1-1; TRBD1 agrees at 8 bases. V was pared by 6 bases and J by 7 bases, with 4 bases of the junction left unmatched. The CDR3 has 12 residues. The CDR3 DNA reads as TGTGCCAGCAGCTGGACAGGGCTTGAAGCTTTCTTT. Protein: CASSWTGLEAFF.

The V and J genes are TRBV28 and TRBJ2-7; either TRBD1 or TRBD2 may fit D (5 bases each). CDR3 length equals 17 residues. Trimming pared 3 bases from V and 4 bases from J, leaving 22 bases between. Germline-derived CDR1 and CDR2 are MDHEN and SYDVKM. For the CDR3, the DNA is TGTGCCAGCAGTTTTGTTGTCAGGGCAGCGGCTGGGTACGAGCAGTACTTC. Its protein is CASSFVVRAAAGYEQYF.

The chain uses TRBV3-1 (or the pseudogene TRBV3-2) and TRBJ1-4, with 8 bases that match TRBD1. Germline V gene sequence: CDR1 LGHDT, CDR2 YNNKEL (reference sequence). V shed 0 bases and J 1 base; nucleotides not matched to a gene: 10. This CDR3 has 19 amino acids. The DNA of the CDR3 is TGTGCCAGCAGCCAAGATCTTGGACAGGGAAGAGGAACTAATGAAAAACTGTTTTTT. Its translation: CASSQDLGQGRGTNEKLFF.

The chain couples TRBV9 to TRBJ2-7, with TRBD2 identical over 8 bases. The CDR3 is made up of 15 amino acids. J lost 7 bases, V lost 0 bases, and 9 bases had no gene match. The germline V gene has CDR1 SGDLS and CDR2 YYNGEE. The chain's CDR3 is CASSVVAAGVQEQYF. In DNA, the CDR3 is TGTGCCAGCAGCGTAGTTGCAGCGGGAGTGCAAGAGCAGTACTTC.

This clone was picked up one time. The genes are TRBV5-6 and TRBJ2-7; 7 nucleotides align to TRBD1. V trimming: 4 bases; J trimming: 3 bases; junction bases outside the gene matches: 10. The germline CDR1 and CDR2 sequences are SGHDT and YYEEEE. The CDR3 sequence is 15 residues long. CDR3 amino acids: CASSKPGQSLYEQYF. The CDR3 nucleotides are TGTGCCAGCAGCAAACCGGGACAGAGCCTCTACGAGCAGTACTTC. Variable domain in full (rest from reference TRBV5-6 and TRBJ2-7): DAGVTQSPTHLIKTRGQQVTLRCSPKSGHDTVSWYQQALGQGPQFIFQYYEEEERQRGNFPDRFSGHQFPNYSSELNVNALLLGDSALYLCASSKPGQSLYEQYFGPGTRLTVT.

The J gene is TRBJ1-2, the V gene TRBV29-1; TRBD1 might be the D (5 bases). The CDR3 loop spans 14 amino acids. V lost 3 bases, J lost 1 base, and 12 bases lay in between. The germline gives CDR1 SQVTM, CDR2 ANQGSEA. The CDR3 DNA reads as TGCAGCGTTGATCCGCAGGGTATTAACTATGGCTACACCTTC. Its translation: CSVDPQGINYGYTF. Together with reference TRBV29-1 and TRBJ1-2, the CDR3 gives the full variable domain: SAVISQKPSRDICQRGTSLTIQCQVDSQVTMMFWYRQQPGQSLTLIATANQGSEATYESGFVIDKFPISRPNLTFSTLTVSNMSPEDSSIYLCSVDPQGINYGYTFGSGTRLTVV.

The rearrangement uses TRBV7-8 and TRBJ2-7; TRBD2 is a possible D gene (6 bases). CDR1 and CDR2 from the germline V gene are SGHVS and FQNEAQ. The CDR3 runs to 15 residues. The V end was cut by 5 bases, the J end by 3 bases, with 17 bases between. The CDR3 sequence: CASSALSGRLYEQYF. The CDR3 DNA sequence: TGTGCCAGCAGCGCGTTGTCCGGGAGACTCTACGAGCAGTACTTC.

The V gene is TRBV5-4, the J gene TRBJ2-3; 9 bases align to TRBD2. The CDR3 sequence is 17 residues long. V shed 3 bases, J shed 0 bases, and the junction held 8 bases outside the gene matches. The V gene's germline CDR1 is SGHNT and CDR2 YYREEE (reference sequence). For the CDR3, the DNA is TGTGCCAGCAGCTCGGGACTAGCAACAACTAGCACAGATACGCAGTATTTT. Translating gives CASSSGLATTSTDTQYF.